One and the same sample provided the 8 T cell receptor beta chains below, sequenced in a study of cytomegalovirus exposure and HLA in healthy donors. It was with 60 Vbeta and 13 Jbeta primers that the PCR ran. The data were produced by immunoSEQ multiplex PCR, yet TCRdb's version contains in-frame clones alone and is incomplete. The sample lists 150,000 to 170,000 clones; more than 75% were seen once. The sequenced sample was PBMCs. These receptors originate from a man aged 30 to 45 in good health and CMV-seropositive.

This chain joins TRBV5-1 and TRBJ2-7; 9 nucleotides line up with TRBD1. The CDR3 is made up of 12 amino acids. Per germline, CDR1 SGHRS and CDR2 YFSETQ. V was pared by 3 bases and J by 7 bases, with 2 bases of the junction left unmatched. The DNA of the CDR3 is TGCGCCAGCAGCTCGGGACAGGGAGAGCAGTACTTC. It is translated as CASSSGQGEQYF.

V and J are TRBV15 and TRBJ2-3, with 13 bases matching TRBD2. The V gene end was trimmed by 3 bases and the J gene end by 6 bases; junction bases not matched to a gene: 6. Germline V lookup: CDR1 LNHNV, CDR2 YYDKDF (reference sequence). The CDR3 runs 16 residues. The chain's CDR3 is CATSSPGLAGRDTQYF. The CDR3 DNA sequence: TGTGCCACCAGCAGTCCGGGACTAGCGGGACGGGATACGCAGTATTTT. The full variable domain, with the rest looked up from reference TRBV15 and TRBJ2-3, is DAMVIQNPRYQVTQFGKPVTLSCSQTLNHNVMYWYQQKSSQAPKLLFHYYDKDFNNEADTPDNFQSRRPNTSFCFLDIRSPGLGDTAMYLCATSSPGLAGRDTQYFGPGTRLTVL.

The CDR3 coding sequence is TGTGCCAGCAGTCAAACCGGGGAGCTGTTTTTT. Protein product: CASSQTGELFF. The chain uses TRBV2 and TRBJ2-2, with no clear D. CDR3 length equals 11 residues. Germline CDR1 reads SNHLY; CDR2 reads FYNNEI. The V gene lost 5 bases and the J gene lost 5 bases, with 3 bases spanning the gap.

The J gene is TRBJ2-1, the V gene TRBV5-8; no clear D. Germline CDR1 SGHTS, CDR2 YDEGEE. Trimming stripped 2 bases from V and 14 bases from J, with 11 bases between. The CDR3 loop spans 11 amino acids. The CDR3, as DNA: TGTGCCAGCAGCTTCCCCGGCCGGGAGTTCTTC. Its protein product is CASSFPGREFF.

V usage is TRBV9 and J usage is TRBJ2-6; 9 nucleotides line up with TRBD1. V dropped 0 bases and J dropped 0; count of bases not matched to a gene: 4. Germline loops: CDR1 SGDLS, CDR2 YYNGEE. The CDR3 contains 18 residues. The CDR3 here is CASSVGGQGPSGANVLTF. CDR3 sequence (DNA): TGTGCCAGCAGCGTAGGAGGACAGGGGCCCTCTGGGGCCAACGTCCTGACTTTC.

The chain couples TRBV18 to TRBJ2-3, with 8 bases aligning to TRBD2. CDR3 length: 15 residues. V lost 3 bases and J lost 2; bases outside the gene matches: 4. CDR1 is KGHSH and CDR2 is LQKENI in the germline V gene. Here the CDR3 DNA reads TGTGCCAGCTCACCTCAGACTAGCGTCACAGATACGCAGTATTTT. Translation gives CASSPQTSVTDTQYF.

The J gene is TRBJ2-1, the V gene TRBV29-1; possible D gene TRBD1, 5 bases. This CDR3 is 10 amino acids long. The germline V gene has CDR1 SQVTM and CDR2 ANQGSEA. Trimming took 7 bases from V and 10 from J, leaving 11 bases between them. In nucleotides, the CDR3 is TGCAGCGGAAAGCAGGGAGAGCAGTTCTTC. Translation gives CSGKQGEQFF.

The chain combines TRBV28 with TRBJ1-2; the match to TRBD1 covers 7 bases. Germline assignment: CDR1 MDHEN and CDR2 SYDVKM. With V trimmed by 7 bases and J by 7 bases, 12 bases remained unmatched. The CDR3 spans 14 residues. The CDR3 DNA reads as TGTGCCAGCAAAACACTAAGGGGGCTTTGTGGCTACACCTTC. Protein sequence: CASKTLRGLCGYTF.